Each of the 32 T cell receptor beta chains below was sequenced from the same sample in a study of T cells after yellow fever vaccination. TCRdb independently ran MiXCR on the 5' RACE reads; one entry per CDR3 protein. The profile shows approximately 300,000 distinct CDR3 sequences, about 9.5% of them singletons. The specimen comprised PBMCs, sampled on the day of the first yellow fever vaccination. These receptors originate from a young man who received the YFV17D yellow fever vaccine.

This clonotype was picked up a small number of times. The rearrangement links TRBV19 to TRBJ1-5; 7 positions agree with TRBD1. J gave up 4 bases and V 3 bases, and 6 bases lay outside the gene matches. The CDR3 runs 15 residues. The V gene's germline CDR1 is LNHDA and CDR2 SQIVND (reference sequence). CDR3 protein: CASSITGARNQPQHF. The CDR3 bases are TGTGCCAGTAGTATCACAGGGGCCAGAAATCAGCCCCAGCATTTT.

Only a few counts were recorded for this clonotype. The chain has TRBV10-3 and TRBJ2-1; D is perhaps TRBD2 (5 bases). Germline lookup yields CDR1 ENHRY and CDR2 SYGVKD. The ends were cut back, 6 bases at V and 4 bases at J, with 10 bases in the middle. The CDR3 is 13 amino acids. CDR3 loop: CAIRPEGYNEQFF. In DNA, the CDR3 is TGTGCCATCAGGCCCGAGGGTTACAATGAGCAGTTCTTC.

This clonotype showed up many times. The chain couples TRBV5-1 to TRBJ2-2; D possibly corresponds to TRBD2 (6 bases). The CDR3 runs to 15 residues. The ends were cut back, 4 bases at V and 5 bases at J, with 15 bases in the middle. Germline V gene sequence: CDR1 SGHRS, CDR2 YFSETQ. CDR3 in DNA: TGCGCCAGCAGCCCCCGTTCGGGAGATACCGGGGAGCTGTTTTTT. Translation gives CASSPRSGDTGELFF.

The chain combines TRBV18 with TRBJ2-2; possibly TRBD1 for D (5 bases). The CDR3 covers 15 residues. V was shortened by 8 bases and J by 1 base, with 14 bases between the two germline ends. From germline, CDR1 is KGHSH and CDR2 LQKENI. The CDR3 is CASTLNQGNTGELFF. CDR3 in DNA: TGTGCCAGCACACTAAACCAGGGGAACACCGGGGAGCTGTTTTTT.

The chain links TRBV9 to TRBJ2-7; 8 nucleotides line up with TRBD2. The trim removed 2 bases at V and 4 bases at J, leaving 5 bases unmatched. The germline V gene encodes CDR1 SGDLS and CDR2 YYNGEE. CDR3 length: 14 amino acids. CDR3 coding DNA: TGTGCCAGCAGCGTGGGACTAGTAGGGTACGAGCAGTACTTC. Its translation: CASSVGLVGYEQYF.

The table lists this clonotype with a few counts. This sequence joins TRBV6-6 and TRBJ1-5; D is ambiguous. Germline V gene data show CDR1 as MNHNY and CDR2 as SVGAGI (reference sequence). V lost 2 bases and J lost 8, with 10 bases in between. This CDR3 has 13 amino acids. In DNA, the CDR3 is TGTGCCAGCAGTTACAGGGCCGAGGAGCCCCAGCATTTT. Its protein product is CASSYRAEEPQHF.

This rearrangement joins TRBV5-1 to TRBJ2-5; D is undetermined. The V gene lost 4 bases and the J gene lost 0 bases, with 10 bases spanning the gap. The CDR3 runs to 14 residues. Germline loops: CDR1 SGHRS, CDR2 YFSETQ. CDR3 in amino acids: CASSRTRNQETQYF. The CDR3 region has the DNA TGCGCCAGCAGCAGAACACGTAACCAAGAGACCCAGTACTTC.

At least ten counts were recorded for this clonotype. CDR3 bases: TGTGCCATCAGTGAAGGGGGCAGCTATGGCTACACCTTC. It is translated as CAISEGGSYGYTF. The rearrangement joins TRBV10-3 to TRBJ1-2; 7 nucleotides line up with TRBD1. In germline, CDR1 is ENHRY, CDR2 SYGVKD. There are 13 residues in the CDR3. With 3 bases clipped from V and 4 bases from J, the junction kept 2 bases outside the gene matches.

This chain uses TRBV28 with TRBJ2-7; D not certain. V lost 3 bases and J 5 bases, leaving 5 bases between the germline ends. The CDR3 is 11 residues long. In germline, CDR1 is MDHEN, CDR2 SYDVKM. The CDR3 DNA sequence: TGTGCCAGCAGTTTCTTAAACGAGCAGTACGTC. Encoded protein: CASSFLNEQYV.

The V call is TRBV6-5, the J call TRBJ1-3; the D is unclear. Germline V CDR1 and CDR2: MNHEY, SVGAGI. Trimming removed 0 bases at V and 1 base at J, with 7 bases between. The CDR3 covers 15 residues. For the CDR3, the DNA is TGTGCCAGCAGTTACTCGACGGCATCTGGAAACACCATATATTTT. Its translation is CASSYSTASGNTIYF.

This rearrangement joins TRBV5-1 to TRBJ2-5, with 10 bases lining up with TRBD2. There are 16 residues in the CDR3. In germline, CDR1 is SGHRS, CDR2 YFSETQ. V gave up 4 bases and J gave up 6 bases; unmatched junction bases: 12. The CDR3 bases are TGCGCCAGCAGCCGGGGAAGCGGGGGGGCCGAGAAGACCCAGTACTTC. It yields the protein CASSRGSGGAEKTQYF.

J is TRBJ2-3 and V is TRBV9; 9 positions match TRBD2. Germline V gene sequence: CDR1 SGDLS, CDR2 YYNGEE. The CDR3 sequence is 16 residues long. Trimming cost V 0 bases and J 2 bases; bases outside gene matches: 4. CDR3 DNA: TGTGCCAGCAGCGTAGGGAGCGGGGGGCCCACAGATACGCAGTATTTT. This encodes CASSVGSGGPTDTQYF.

This clonotype was observed a few times. V is TRBV19 and J is TRBJ2-7, with 7 nucleotides matching TRBD2. From germline, CDR1 is LNHDA and CDR2 SQIVND (reference sequence). CDR3 size: 14 residues. The V and J ends lost 7 bases and 1 base, in that order; junction bases with no gene match: 7. CDR3 DNA sequence: TGTGCCAGTAAATCCTACGGGGGGTCCTACGAGCAGTACTTC. Translated, it gives CASKSYGGSYEQYF.

This clonotype has only a few counts. The rearrangement uses TRBV19 and TRBJ2-3; 7 bases agree with TRBD2. Germline trimming cut 5 bases from V and 6 bases from J; bases unmatched to any gene: 14. CDR1 LNHDA and CDR2 SQIVND come from the germline V gene (reference sequence). The CDR3 has 16 amino acids. As DNA, the CDR3 is TGTGCCAGTAGTGCCCTTCTCGGACTAGGCCTCGATACGCAGTATTTT. Translated: CASSALLGLGLDTQYF.

The chain carries TRBV5-1 and TRBJ1-1; D is undetermined. CDR3 size: 13 residues. Germline assignment: CDR1 SGHRS and CDR2 YFSETQ. The germline V and J ends were trimmed by 8 bases and 1 base, with 12 bases remaining between them. The CDR3 DNA sequence: TGCGCCAGTCGTTGGGGTCGGAACACTGAAGCTTTCTTT. Translating gives CASRWGRNTEAFF.

This clonotype occurred a few times. The chain recombines TRBV4-3 with TRBJ2-5; unclear D gene. This CDR3 is 13 amino acids long. Deletions cut 2 bases from V and 2 bases from J, with 6 bases between. Germline V gene lookup returns CDR1 LGHNA and CDR2 YSLEER. This CDR3 reads CASSQPRQETQYF. The CDR3 DNA reads TGCGCCAGCAGCCAACCGAGGCAAGAGACCCAGTACTTC.

The rearrangement joins TRBV3-1 to TRBJ2-7; 12 nucleotides agree with TRBD2. CDR3 length: 16 amino acids. Per the germline V gene, CDR1 is LGHDT and CDR2 is YNNKEL (reference sequence). Germline trimming cut 3 bases from V and 0 bases from J; bases unmatched to any gene: 3. CDR3 bases: TGTGCCAGCAGCCACACTAGCGGGGGGAGCTCCTACGAGCAGTACTTC. Translated, it gives CASSHTSGGSSYEQYF.

This clonotype was counted between two and nine times. J is TRBJ1-2 and V is TRBV29-1; 7 bases align to TRBD1. Germline-derived CDR1 and CDR2 are SQVTM and ANQGSEA. V lost 0 bases, J lost 3 bases, and 22 bases stayed unmatched. There are 20 residues in the CDR3. CDR3 DNA: TGCAGCGTTGAAGACTTATTTTCGACAGGGACAAGGGGTATAGACTATGGCTACACCTTC. Translation gives CSVEDLFSTGTRGIDYGYTF.

The chain carries TRBV7-2 and TRBJ2-2; unclear D gene. The CDR3 covers 14 residues. The V end lost 1 base, the J end lost 5 bases, and 8 bases lay between the germline ends. Per the germline V gene, CDR1 is SGHTA and CDR2 is FQGNSA. The CDR3 nucleotides are TGTGCCAGCAGCTTAGTAGGGTTAACCGGGGAGCTGTTTTTT. Amino acids: CASSLVGLTGELFF. Full variable domain (remainder filled in from reference TRBV7-2 and TRBJ2-2): GAGVSQSPSNKVTEKGKDVELRCDPISGHTALYWYRQSLGQGLEFLIYFQGNSAPDKSGLPSDRFSAERTGGSVSTLTIQRTQQEDSAVYLCASSLVGLTGELFFGEGSRLTVL.

The chain employs TRBV6-5 and TRBJ2-3; D gene unclear. There are 16 residues in the CDR3. Germline-derived CDR1 and CDR2 are MNHEY and SVGAGI. Trimming shortened V by 0 bases and J by 0 bases, and 10 bases separated the two germline ends. The CDR3 DNA is TGTGCCAGCAGTTACTCCGCAGCCTCTAGCACAGATACGCAGTATTTT. Protein: CASSYSAASSTDTQYF.

This clonotype was seen only a few times. The V gene is TRBV5-1, the J gene TRBJ1-1; no clear D. V lost 1 base and J 1 base, leaving 5 bases between the germline ends. The CDR3 loop spans 13 amino acids. Germline lookup yields CDR1 SGHRS and CDR2 YFSETQ. CDR3 amino acids: CASSLMENTEAFF. CDR3 DNA: TGCGCCAGCAGCTTGATGGAGAACACTGAAGCTTTCTTT.

The chain links TRBV7-8 to TRBJ2-3; 8 nucleotides match TRBD2. Germline V gives CDR1 SGHVS, CDR2 FQNEAQ. The V gene end was trimmed by 4 bases and the J gene end by 1 base; junction bases not matched to a gene: 7. CDR3 length equals 16 residues. CDR3 residues: CASSSLWRGGTDTQYF. CDR3 coding DNA: TGTGCCAGCAGCTCTTTGTGGCGGGGGGGCACAGATACGCAGTATTTT.

The chain recombines TRBV18 with TRBJ2-1; no definite D call. Deletions cut 1 base from V and 10 bases from J, with 14 bases between. CDR3 size: 14 residues. Per the germline V gene, CDR1 is KGHSH and CDR2 is LQKENI. This chain's CDR3 is CASSPQETGAEQFF. The DNA of the CDR3 is TGTGCCAGCTCACCACAGGAGACTGGCGCCGAGCAGTTCTTC.

The chain combines TRBV10-3 with TRBJ2-6; the match to TRBD1 covers 11 bases. Germline CDR1 reads ENHRY; CDR2 reads SYGVKD. The CDR3 extends over 19 amino acids. Unmatched junction bases numbered 10, after V lost 5 bases and J lost 1 base. CDR3 loop: CAISTSGTGGPSGANVLTF. The CDR3 nucleotides read TGTGCCATCAGTACCTCCGGGACAGGGGGACCTTCTGGGGCCAACGTCCTGACTTTC.

The table lists this clonotype with a few counts. This chain uses TRBV7-2 with TRBJ2-7; 7 positions match TRBD1. With V trimmed by 6 bases and J by 3 bases, 14 bases remained unmatched. Looked up from germline, CDR1 is SGHTA and CDR2 is FQGNSA. The CDR3 has 16 residues. For the CDR3, the DNA is TGTGCCAGCAGTCGAGAAATTACAGGGGAACACTACGAGCAGTACTTC. Protein: CASSREITGEHYEQYF. The full variable domain, in which reference TRBV7-2 and TRBJ2-7 provide the parts outside the CDR3, is GAGVSQSPSNKVTEKGKDVELRCDPISGHTALYWYRQSLGQGLEFLIYFQGNSAPDKSGLPSDRFSAERTGGSVSTLTIQRTQQEDSAVYLCASSREITGEHYEQYFGPGTRLTVT.

This clonotype was observed at least ten times. The chain employs TRBV27 and TRBJ2-2; 8 bases are shared with TRBD1. The CDR3 length is 15 residues. After removal of 2 bases from V and 4 bases from J, the junction contained 3 bases not matched to a gene. Germline V gene data show CDR1 as MNHEY and CDR2 as SMNVEV (reference sequence). The CDR3 here is CASSLRTGTTGELFF. The DNA for the CDR3 is TGTGCCAGCAGTTTACGGACAGGGACCACCGGGGAGCTGTTTTTT.

This clonotype was recorded a few times. The chain uses TRBV4-3 and TRBJ1-2; D unresolved. CDR3 length: 16 amino acids. Trimming removed 0 bases from V and 2 bases from J, with 13 bases in between. Germline V gene data show CDR1 as LGHNA and CDR2 as YSLEER. The CDR3 bases are TGCGCCAGCAGCCAAGATCGGGTTGGTGGGAACTATGGCTACACCTTC. It encodes CASSQDRVGGNYGYTF.

This clonotype appeared many times. The chain uses TRBV7-9 and TRBJ2-7, with TRBD2 identical over 8 bases. Unmatched junction bases numbered 11, after V lost 5 bases and J lost 2 bases. The germline V gene encodes CDR1 SEHNR and CDR2 FQNEAQ (reference sequence). This CDR3 has 16 amino acids. The CDR3 loop is CASSGGGAGAAYEQYF. As DNA, the CDR3 is TGTGCCAGCAGCGGAGGGGGAGCGGGGGCGGCCTACGAGCAGTACTTC.

Comment on this clonotype: A read error may account for a junction end that differs from germline. The rearrangement uses TRBV20-1 and TRBJ2-7, with D possibly being TRBD2 (6 bases). Germline CDR1 reads DFQATT; CDR2 reads SNEGSKA (reference sequence). The CDR3 runs 12 residues. CDR3: CSARTGVYEQSF. In DNA form, the CDR3 reads TGCAGTGCTAGAACGGGGGTCTACGAGCAGTCCTTC.

The chain couples TRBV7-9 to TRBJ1-6; tentatively, D is TRBD1 (5 bases). V was cut by 5 bases and J by 9 bases, with 20 bases left in between. This CDR3 is built from 16 residues. The germline CDR1 and CDR2 sequences are SEHNR and FQNEAQ (reference sequence). CDR3 DNA sequence: TGTGCCAGCAGCCCAGGGAGTGCCTTAATTGGTTCACCCCTCCACTTT. Encoded protein: CASSPGSALIGSPLHF.

This chain links TRBV6-2 or TRBV6-3 with TRBJ2-2, with 11 bases identical to TRBD1. The CDR3 consists of 16 residues. The germline CDR1 and CDR2 sequences are MNHEY and SVGEGT. The trim removed 7 bases at V and 6 bases at J, leaving 10 bases unmatched. As DNA, the CDR3 is TGTGCCAGCATCCGTACCGGGACAGGGGGTCCCGGGGAGCTGTTTTTT. It yields the protein CASIRTGTGGPGELFF.

J is TRBJ1-2 and V is TRBV9; no definite D call. Trimming stripped 0 bases from V and 4 bases from J, with 19 bases between. The CDR3 is made up of 17 amino acids. Germline V CDR1 and CDR2: SGDLS, YYNGEE. DNA of the CDR3: TGTGCCAGCAGCGTAGGAGTGGGCCTCTCATCTTTCTATGGCTACACCTTC. It is translated as CASSVGVGLSSFYGYTF.